A selection of T cell receptor beta chains follows, all from one sample in a study of cytomegalovirus exposure and HLA in healthy donors. Using immunoSEQ multiplex PCR, the repertoire was profiled, and TCRdb retains in-frame clones only, with some absent. This sample has some 170,000 clones, with roughly 80% found just once. The source material was PBMCs. These TCRs come from a woman in her 50s in good health and CMV-seronegative. Both conserved end residues are part of each CDR3. D genes are given only for firm matches. A row's size may be missing; if present it is once, few, many or a size class.

J: TRBJ2-2
V: TRBV6-4
D: NA
size: NA
CDR3: CASSDRGNTGELFF
DNA: TGTGCCAGCAGTGACAGGGGGAACACCGGGGAGCTGTTTTTT

J: TRBJ2-5
V: TRBV5-1
D: TRBD1
size: NA
CDR3: CASQVTGGEETQYF
DNA: TGCGCCAGCCAAGTGACAGGGGGTGAAGAGACCCAGTACTTC

J: TRBJ2-2
V: TRBV28
D: NA
size: NA
CDR3: CASSLWPGENTGELFF
DNA: TGTGCCAGCAGTTTGTGGCCAGGGGAGAACACCGGGGAGCTGTTTTTT

J: TRBJ2-1
V: TRBV28
D: TRBD1
size: NA
CDR3: CASSLAGGSYNEQFF
DNA: TGTGCCAGCAGTCTGGCAGGGGGCTCCTACAATGAGCAGTTCTTC

J: TRBJ2-7
V: TRBV28
D: NA
size: NA
CDR3: CASTQLGSGRTSYEQYF
DNA: TGTGCCAGCACCCAGCTTGGGAGCGGGCGCACCTCCTACGAGCAGTACTTC

J: TRBJ2-7
V: TRBV5-1
D: NA
size: NA
CDR3: CASSLGVSGRTEQYF
DNA: TGCGCCAGCAGCTTGGGGGTTAGCGGCCGAACGGAGCAGTACTTC

J: TRBJ2-1
V: TRBV10-3
D: NA
size: NA
CDR3: CAISEVLDSLNEQFF
DNA: TGTGCCATCAGTGAAGTACTGGACTCGCTCAATGAGCAGTTCTTC

J: TRBJ2-5
V: TRBV25-1
D: TRBD2
size: NA
CDR3: CASSEYFLAGEETQYF
DNA: TGTGCCAGCAGTGAATATTTCCTAGCGGGGGAAGAGACCCAGTACTTC

J: TRBJ2-7
V: TRBV11-3
D: NA
size: NA
CDR3: CASSLGQLGVQYF
DNA: TGTGCCAGCAGCCTCGGACAGCTAGGTGTGCAGTACTTC

J: TRBJ1-6
V: TRBV5-4
D: NA
size: NA
CDR3: CASSLGVPGNSPLHF
DNA: TGTGCCAGCAGCTTGGGGGTCCCGGGGAATTCACCCCTCCACTTT

J: TRBJ2-7
V: TRBV10-2
D: NA
size: once
CDR3: CATKRDSPYEQYF
DNA: TGCGCCACCAAGAGGGACTCCCCCTACGAGCAGTACTTC

J: TRBJ2-1
V: TRBV19
D: NA
size: NA
CDR3: CASSIPSEVSYNEQFF
DNA: TGTGCCAGTAGTATTCCTAGCGAGGTCTCCTACAATGAGCAGTTCTTC

J: TRBJ1-3
V: TRBV5-1
D: NA
size: NA
CDR3: CASSLGQVSGNTIYF
DNA: TGCGCCAGCAGCTTGGGACAGGTCTCTGGAAACACCATATATTTT

J: TRBJ2-1
V: TRBV13
D: TRBD2
size: NA
CDR3: CASSLRRERGNEQFF
DNA: TGTGCCAGCAGCTTAAGGCGGGAGAGGGGAAATGAGCAGTTCTTC

J: TRBJ1-5
V: TRBV28
D: NA
size: NA
CDR3: CASAPSFRPNQPQHF
DNA: TGTGCCAGCGCCCCTAGCTTCCGTCCCAATCAGCCCCAGCATTTT

J: TRBJ1-1
V: TRBV20-1
D: NA
size: NA
CDR3: CSAEENTEAFF
DNA: TGCAGTGCGGAGGAGAACACTGAAGCTTTCTTT

J: TRBJ2-5
V: TRBV6-1
D: TRBD2
size: NA
CDR3: CASSETGLAGEEQYF
DNA: TGTGCCAGCAGTGAAACCGGACTAGCGGGAGAAGAGCAGTACTTC

J: TRBJ2-7
V: TRBV5-5
D: NA
size: NA
CDR3: CASSLVQGSYEQYF
DNA: TGTGCCAGCAGCTTGGTGCAGGGGTCCTACGAGCAGTACTTC

J: TRBJ1-1
V: TRBV7-2
D: NA
size: NA
CDR3: CASSLRMGEAFF
DNA: TGTGCCAGCAGCCTCCGGATGGGCGAAGCTTTCTTT

J: TRBJ2-5
V: TRBV27
D: NA
size: NA
CDR3: CASSSNTGQETQYF
DNA: TGTGCCAGCAGTTCCAATACAGGGCAAGAGACCCAGTACTTC

J: TRBJ2-3
V: TRBV10-3
D: TRBD1
size: NA
CDR3: CAISEWGQGTDTQYF
DNA: TGTGCCATCAGTGAGTGGGGACAGGGCACAGATACGCAGTATTTT

J: TRBJ1-2
V: TRBV2
D: NA
size: NA
CDR3: CASTTGNYGYTF
DNA: TGTGCCAGCACGACAGGAAACTATGGCTACACCTTC

J: TRBJ1-1
V: TRBV30
D: NA
size: NA
CDR3: CAWSSGWKAFF
DNA: TGTGCCTGGAGTTCGGGATGGAAAGCTTTCTTT

J: TRBJ2-1
V: TRBV4-2
D: TRBD2
size: NA
CDR3: CASSKAAGGDNEQFF
DNA: TGTGCCAGCAGCAAAGCGGCGGGGGGGGACAATGAGCAGTTCTTC

J: TRBJ2-5
V: TRBV5-1
D: NA
size: NA
CDR3: CASSAPPAAETQYF
DNA: TGCGCCAGCAGCGCCCCCCCAGCGGCAGAGACCCAGTACTTC

J: TRBJ2-7
V: TRBV5-8
D: NA
size: once
CDR3: CASSANYEQYF
DNA: TGTGCCAGCAGCGCTAACTACGAGCAGTACTTC

J: TRBJ1-6
V: TRBV2
D: NA
size: NA
CDR3: CASKGQGSGSPLHF
DNA: TGTGCCAGCAAGGGGCAGGGTAGTGGATCACCCCTCCACTTT

J: TRBJ2-5
V: TRBV27
D: TRBD2
size: NA
CDR3: CASTLAGGPRETQYF
DNA: TGTGCCAGCACTCTAGCGGGGGGGCCGAGGGAGACCCAGTACTTC

J: TRBJ2-1
V: TRBV5-6
D: NA
size: once
CDR3: CASSLAVTLSSYNEQFF
DNA: TGTGCCAGCAGCTTGGCCGTTACCCTTAGCTCCTACAATGAGCAGTTCTTC

J: TRBJ2-1
V: TRBV30
D: TRBD2
size: NA
CDR3: CARREGTGMFEQFF
DNA: TGTGCCAGGAGGGAGGGGACGGGTATGTTTGAGCAGTTCTTC

J: TRBJ2-5
V: TRBV27
D: TRBD2
size: NA
CDR3: CASSFLFASGRSETQYF
DNA: TGTGCCAGCAGTTTTCTGTTCGCTAGCGGGAGAAGTGAGACCCAGTACTTC

J: TRBJ1-2
V: TRBV5-1
D: NA
size: NA
CDR3: CASSYSGGSEYGYTF
DNA: TGCGCCAGCAGCTATAGCGGGGGCTCGGAATATGGCTACACCTTC

J: TRBJ2-3
V: TRBV7-2
D: TRBD1
size: NA
CDR3: CASSPFGTETTDTQYF
DNA: TGTGCCAGCAGTCCCTTTGGGACAGAAACCACAGATACGCAGTATTTT

J: TRBJ1-2
V: TRBV6-5
D: NA
size: NA
CDR3: CASSKVGGEGYTF
DNA: TGTGCCAGCAGTAAAGTAGGAGGGGAAGGCTACACCTTC

J: TRBJ1-6
V: TRBV6-7
D: NA
size: NA
CDR3: CASSYWGPGGSPLHF
DNA: TGTGCCAGCAGTTACTGGGGGCCTGGTGGGTCACCCCTCCACTTT

J: TRBJ1-1
V: TRBV5-5
D: TRBD1
size: NA
CDR3: CASSWTTGGAGTEAFF
DNA: TGTGCCAGCAGCTGGACTACAGGGGGCGCGGGCACTGAAGCTTTCTTT

J: TRBJ1-1
V: TRBV10-3
D: TRBD1
size: NA
CDR3: CAISEVGQVLNTEAFF
DNA: TGTGCCATCAGTGAGGTAGGACAGGTGTTGAACACTGAAGCTTTCTTT

J: TRBJ1-2
V: TRBV30
D: NA
size: NA
CDR3: CAWSRRAGANYGYTF
DNA: TGTGCCTGGTCTCGTCGGGCAGGGGCTAACTATGGCTACACCTTC

J: TRBJ2-1
V: TRBV5-1
D: TRBD1
size: few
CDR3: CASSYGQGLYNEQFF
DNA: TGCGCCAGCAGCTATGGACAGGGGCTTTACAATGAGCAGTTCTTC

J: TRBJ1-4
V: TRBV7-9
D: NA
size: NA
CDR3: CASSSQGRNEKLFF
DNA: TGTGCCAGCAGCTCACAGGGAAGAAATGAAAAACTGTTTTTT

J: TRBJ2-1
V: TRBV4-2
D: NA
size: NA
CDR3: CASSQVGTDAGDEQFF
DNA: TGTGCCAGCAGCCAAGTCGGAACTGACGCAGGGGATGAGCAGTTCTTC

J: TRBJ1-1
V: TRBV29-1
D: NA
size: NA
CDR3: CSVGGLFTEAFF
DNA: TGCAGCGTTGGGGGGCTTTTCACTGAAGCTTTCTTT

J: TRBJ2-7
V: TRBV29-1
D: TRBD2
size: NA
CDR3: CSAGTGLAGSEQYF
DNA: TGCAGCGCGGGAACGGGACTAGCGGGATCCGAGCAGTACTTC

J: TRBJ2-1
V: TRBV5-1
D: NA
size: NA
CDR3: CASSPGPNNEQFF
DNA: TGCGCCAGCAGCCCCGGTCCGAACAATGAGCAGTTCTTC

J: TRBJ2-3
V: TRBV19
D: NA
size: NA
CDR3: CASSISGRELSDTQYF
DNA: TGTGCCAGTAGTATATCTGGCAGGGAATTATCGGATACGCAGTATTTT

J: TRBJ1-3
V: TRBV5-1
D: NA
size: NA
CDR3: CASSTGSSGNTIYF
DNA: TGCGCCAGCAGTACGGGATCATCTGGAAACACCATATATTTT

J: TRBJ2-1
V: TRBV27
D: NA
size: NA
CDR3: CASSSRDEQFF
DNA: TGTGCCAGCAGTTCCCGTGATGAGCAGTTCTTC

J: TRBJ1-5
V: TRBV29-1
D: NA
size: few
CDR3: CSVSDGGRGQPQHF
DNA: TGCAGCGTTTCGGACGGGGGACGGGGTCAGCCCCAGCATTTT

J: TRBJ2-7
V: TRBV25-1
D: TRBD1
size: NA
CDR3: CASSEWDRQGDEQYF
DNA: TGTGCCAGCAGTGAATGGGACAGGCAGGGCGACGAGCAGTACTTC

J: TRBJ1-1
V: TRBV28
D: TRBD1
size: NA
CDR3: CASRTGLGEAFF
DNA: TGTGCCAGCAGGACAGGGTTGGGTGAAGCTTTCTTT

J: TRBJ2-5
V: TRBV6-5
D: NA
size: NA
CDR3: CASSYVGWETRYF
DNA: TGTGCCAGCAGTTACGTGGGGTGGGAGACCCGGTACTTC

J: TRBJ1-2
V: TRBV19
D: NA
size: NA
CDR3: CASINFGQPTGYTF
DNA: TGTGCCAGCATCAACTTTGGACAGCCCACTGGCTACACCTTC

J: TRBJ1-1
V: TRBV5-4
D: TRBD1
size: few
CDR3: CASSLGPGQGSTEAFF
DNA: TGTGCCAGCAGCTTGGGGCCGGGACAGGGGAGCACTGAAGCTTTCTTT

J: TRBJ1-2
V: TRBV7-6
D: TRBD1
size: NA
CDR3: CASSSTGTGKDGYTF
DNA: TGTGCCAGCAGCTCCACCGGGACAGGGAAGGATGGCTACACCTTC

J: TRBJ1-3
V: TRBV27
D: NA
size: NA
CDR3: CASSPLAGPRNTIYF
DNA: TGTGCCAGCAGTCCCCTCGCGGGGCCAAGAAACACCATATATTTT